This T cell receptor (beta chain) was recovered during a study of T cells of healthy individuals. The V gene lost 1 base and the J gene lost 4 bases, with 11 bases spanning the gap. There are 15 residues in the CDR3. CDR1 and CDR2 from the germline V gene are LGHNA and YNFKEQ. This clonotype was observed a handful of times. TCRdb itself ran the 5' RACE reads through MiXCR, one entry per CDR3 protein. The table has tens of thousands of distinct CDR3 sequences, roughly 16% seen once. This clonotype was sampled from a human donor in good health. The gene calls are TRBV4-2 and TRBJ2-1; D tentatively fits TRBD1 or TRBD2 (5 bases each). The CDR3 region has the DNA TGTGCCAGCAGCCAAGGTGGGACCCCTTACAATGAGCAGTTCTTC. Its protein is CASSQGGTPYNEQFF.